This TCR beta chain was retrieved from a study of OX40 agonist ivuxolimab in advanced cancers. The wider study: Participants averaged approximately 61 years of age (range about 23 to 80) and were less than 85% male. Study-wide results and caveats: Among patients with partial responses at 0.1-3.0 mg/kg, clonal expansion was among the lowest.

Trimming left V 0 bases short and J 5 bases short, with 5 bases between. CDR1 KGHSH and CDR2 LQKENI come from the germline V gene. The CDR3 is made up of 13 amino acids. To note about this clone: Its specificity is unknown.

The repertoire was sequenced with immunoSEQ multiplex PCR; TCRdb's copy has only in-frame clones and lacks some. The profile shows around 63,000 clones, roughly 91% of them singletons. The V call is TRBV18, the J call TRBJ2-1, with D unresolved. The source was CD4+ or CD8+ T cells sorted from blood, collected in a trial of the OX40 agonist ivuxolimab. The receptor's source is an adult with an advanced solid tumor such as melanoma, head and neck, liver or kidney cancer. Here the CDR3 reads CASSPPSDNEQFF. CDR3 DNA: TGTGCCAGCTCACCACCGTCCGACAATGAGCAGTTCTTC.